The subject of this entry is one T cell receptor beta chain. Antigen: not known. This record belongs to a study of cytomegalovirus exposure and HLA in healthy donors. V shed 0 bases, J shed 8 bases, and the junction held 7 bases outside the gene matches. This CDR3 has 15 amino acids. Germline assignment: CDR1 SGHRS and CDR2 YFSETQ. Study-level points and caveats: The authors later linked a missense DCLRE1C variant to TCR beta V- and J-gene trimming. Using a false discovery rate of 0.05, a later analysis showed that 16,951 TCR beta sequences were associated with HLA alleles. Common viral pathogens seemed to be connected with several of the most significant clusters, according to a later analysis.

Amplification used 60 Vbeta primers and 13 Jbeta primers. Method: immunoSEQ multiplex PCR; TCRdb's copy keeps in-frame clones and lacks some. This sample yields around 120,000 clones, of which 74% are seen a single time; less than 3.5% belongs to the top ten. The source of this sequence is a man aged 50 or older in good health and CMV-seropositive. The V call is TRBV5-1, the J call TRBJ1-4; 7 bases match TRBD1. Sequenced sample: PBMCs. CDR3 amino acids: CASSLGGGDTEKLFF. Here the CDR3 DNA reads TGCGCCAGCAGCTTGGGAGGGGGCGACACCGAAAAACTGTTTTTT.